This T cell receptor beta chain was sequenced in a study of blood T cell repertoires in COVID-19. Study at large: COVID-19 samples from acute and convalescent phases originated in the United States, Italy and Spain. PBMCs, B-cell-depleted T cells, or T cells were the source of the cDNA or gDNA that made up the material.

In the authors' workflow: How many nucleated cells were present was estimated from reference gene primer amplification. Assay used: immunoSEQ multiplex PCR; TCRdb lists only in-frame clones, some missing. That table is the source of V, J and clone size, and D and trimming were worked out from the DNA. Of roughly 200,000 clones listed, almost 85% are singletons. Per germline, CDR1 DFQATT and CDR2 SNEGSKA (reference sequence). Trimming took off 7 bases at V and 12 bases at J, with 10 bases between the two ends. The CDR3 has 9 residues. The sample consisted of peripheral blood. This clonotype originated in a woman between 70 and 85 years old with active or convalescent COVID-19. V and J are TRBV20-1 and TRBJ2-1, with D possibly matching TRBD1 (5 bases). The CDR3 is CSVGDRQFF. In nucleotides, the CDR3 is TGCAGTGTAGGCGACAGGCAGTTCTTC.